The 13 T cell receptor beta chains below all came from one sample that was sequenced in a study of read filtering for tumor transcriptome and immune sequencing. Molecular barcoded adaptors covering alpha/delta and beta/gamma chains were used on roughly 400 ng RNA. Each CDR3 protein gets one entry after TCRdb re-called the reads with MiXCR. The sample lists about 62,000 distinct CDR3 sequences, roughly a fifth occurring once. Specimen: a population of CD138-negative cells sorted from bone marrow. All receptors derive from a donor over 35 with multiple myeloma.

This clonotype was recorded many times. J is TRBJ2-1 and V is TRBV3-1; no firm D call. Germline values: CDR1 LGHDT, CDR2 YNNKEL (reference sequence). Trimming shortened V by 0 bases and J by 4 bases, and 13 bases separated the two germline ends. The CDR3 covers 16 residues. DNA for the CDR3: TGTGCCAGCAGCCAAGAGGCCAGGCCCCCTTACAATGAGCAGTTCTTC. Translating it yields CASSQEARPPYNEQFF.

The chain joins TRBV2 to TRBJ2-6; TRBD1 or TRBD2 may be the D gene (5 bases each). This CDR3 contains 17 residues. V lost 6 bases to trimming and J lost 0 bases, with 15 bases between them. Germline V gives CDR1 SNHLY, CDR2 FYNNEI. CDR3 sequence reads: CASRDPGAGSGANVLTF. The CDR3 DNA follows: TGTGCCAGCAGAGACCCCGGGGCCGGCTCTGGGGCCAACGTCCTGACTTTC.

About this clonotype itself: A much larger clone is a single base away; this may be a read error. This sequence joins TRBV7-3 and TRBJ2-3, with unresolved D. The CDR3 runs to 14 residues. In germline, CDR1 is SGHTA, CDR2 FQGTGA. Written as DNA, the CDR3 is TGTGCCAGAAGCTTAACGTCTAGGGCAGATACGCAGTATTTT. It yields the protein CARSLTSRADTQYF.

Details on this clonotype: With a much larger clone just one base away, this may be a read error. The rearrangement links TRBV5-1 to TRBJ1-5, with D hard to call. Per germline, CDR1 SGHRS and CDR2 YFSETQ. The CDR3 has 13 residues. The DNA for the CDR3 is TGCGACAGCAGCCTACACGGCGGTCAGCCCCAGCATTTT. The encoded protein is CDSSLHGGQPQHF.

About this clonotype itself: A read error is possible here, since a much larger clone lies one base away. This chain links TRBV30 with TRBJ1-1, with D unresolved. CDR1 is GTSNPN, CDR2 SVGIG, per germline (reference sequence). This CDR3 region has 12 residues. V was pared by 1 base and J by 7 bases, with 10 bases between. The chain's CDR3 is CAWSEESNEAFF. The DNA for the CDR3 is TGTGCCTGGAGTGAGGAGTCAAATGAAGCTTTCTTT.

This clonotype came up many times. V is TRBV5-6 and J is TRBJ2-7; no clear D. The CDR3 covers 11 residues. Deletions cut 5 bases from V and 7 bases from J, with 10 bases between. In germline, CDR1 is SGHDT, CDR2 YYEEEE. CDR3 loop: CASSSAQEQYF. The DNA for the CDR3 is TGTGCCAGCAGTTCTGCCCAGGAGCAGTACTTC.

This clonotype was recorded at least ten times. This chain uses TRBV10-2 with TRBJ2-7, with D possibly being TRBD1 (6 bases). Germline CDR1 and CDR2: WSHSY and SAAADI. This CDR3 is 12 amino acids long. V lost 6 bases, J lost 5 bases, and 11 bases lay in between. The CDR3 bases are TGCGCCAGCAGAGAAACAGGGCACGAGCAGTACTTC. Its protein product is CASRETGHEQYF.

A remark on this clonotype: This probably arose from a read error, given a far larger clone one base away. The chain uses TRBV4-2 and TRBJ2-7; 11 bases are a match to TRBD1. The CDR3 sequence is 16 residues long. CDR1 and CDR2 (germline): LGHNA, YNFKEQ. V was clipped by 8 bases and J by 5 bases; unmatched bases: 14. This CDR3 reads CASRGGRDRGLDEQYF. Written as DNA, the CDR3 is TGTGCCAGCCGCGGGGGCCGGGACAGGGGGTTGGACGAGCAGTACTTC.

At least ten counts were recorded for this clonotype. The V and J genes are TRBV29-1 and TRBJ1-2; 7 nucleotides match TRBD1. V lost 7 bases, J lost 6 bases, and 8 bases stayed unmatched. CDR1 is SQVTM and CDR2 is ANQGSEA in the germline V gene. The CDR3 is 12 residues long. CDR3 nucleotide sequence: TGCAGCGGGAGGGACAGTAGCCATGGCTACACCTTC. Translation: CSGRDSSHGYTF. The full variable domain, rest sourced from reference TRBV29-1 and TRBJ1-2, is SAVISQKPSRDICQRGTSLTIQCQVDSQVTMMFWYRQQPGQSLTLIATANQGSEATYESGFVIDKFPISRPNLTFSTLTVSNMSPEDSSIYLCSGRDSSHGYTFGSGTRLTVV.

This clonotype was seen ten or more times. The chain links TRBV20-1 to TRBJ2-1, with a weak D call TRBD1 (6 bases). This CDR3 contains 17 residues. Germline values: CDR1 DFQATT, CDR2 SNEGSKA (reference sequence). V was shortened by 1 base and J by 4 bases, with 20 bases between the two germline ends. CDR3 DNA sequence: TGCAGTGCTAGAGTAGAAGGTGGCAGGGGATCATACAATGAGCAGTTCTTC. The encoded protein is CSARVEGGRGSYNEQFF.

With respect to this clonotype: A much bigger clone sits one base away, suggesting this may be a read error. The rearrangement uses TRBV20-1 and TRBJ2-7, with D perhaps assigned TRBD1 or TRBD2 (5 bases each). CDR1 and CDR2 (germline): DFQATT, SNEGSKA (reference sequence). This CDR3 comprises 13 residues. For the CDR3, the DNA is TGCAGTGCTAGAGGGGGACGCTCCTACGGGCAGTACTTC. Translated, it gives CSARGGRSYGQYF.

Ten or more counts support this clonotype. This chain links TRBV27 with TRBJ2-7; 12 positions match TRBD2. There are 20 residues in the CDR3. V was pared by 5 bases and J by 2 bases, with 19 bases of the junction left unmatched. Looked up from germline, CDR1 is MNHEY and CDR2 is SMNVEV (reference sequence). CDR3 in amino acids: CASSTAGGVGTSGPPYEQYF. The CDR3 coding sequence is TGTGCCAGCAGTACCGCAGGGGGAGTCGGGACTAGCGGGCCCCCCTACGAGCAGTACTTC.

This clonotype showed up many times. The V call is TRBV20-1, the J call TRBJ2-2; 8 bases are a match to TRBD1. With V trimmed by 4 bases and J by 1 base, 2 bases remained unmatched. From germline, CDR1 is DFQATT and CDR2 SNEGSKA (reference sequence). The CDR3 extends over 14 amino acids. Written as DNA, the CDR3 is TGCAGTGCTACTACAGGGGGGAACACCGGGGAGCTGTTTTTT. This translates into CSATTGGNTGELFF.